Presented here are 8 T cell receptor beta chains from one specimen sequenced in a study of cytomegalovirus exposure and HLA in healthy donors. The PCR was carried out with 60 Vbeta primers and 13 Jbeta primers. Method: immunoSEQ multiplex PCR; TCRdb's copy keeps in-frame clones and lacks some. The table lists roughly 100,000 clones, roughly three quarters of them singletons. The sequenced sample was PBMCs. The receptors here all came from a man over 45 in good health and CMV-seropositive.

The V gene is TRBV7-6, the J gene TRBJ2-7; D gene unclear. In germline, CDR1 is SGHVS, CDR2 FNYEAQ. Trimming took off 2 bases at V and 7 bases at J, with 9 bases between the two ends. CDR3 length equals 12 residues. CDR3 sequence (DNA): TGTGCCAGCAGCTTATCGCAGCGAGAGCAGTACTTC. Amino acid sequence: CASSLSQREQYF.

The CDR3 protein is CASSFGLAGVVEQYF. CDR3 bases: TGCGCCAGCAGTTTCGGACTAGCGGGAGTTGTGGAGCAGTACTTC. The chain recombines TRBV5-1 with TRBJ2-7; 13 bases fit TRBD2. The CDR3 spans 15 residues. Germline V gives CDR1 SGHRS, CDR2 YFSETQ. Trimming at V came to 5 bases and at J to 7 bases, leaving 9 bases not matched to a gene.

The V call is TRBV10-3, the J call TRBJ2-2; 12 bases map to TRBD2. This CDR3 has 16 amino acids. The V and J ends lost 8 bases and 6 bases, in that order; junction bases with no gene match: 10. Looked up from germline, CDR1 is ENHRY and CDR2 is SYGVKD. Written as DNA, the CDR3 is TGTGCCATCGGGACTAGCGGGCCTTTTACACCCGGGGAGCTGTTTTTT. Protein sequence: CAIGTSGPFTPGELFF.

The gene calls are TRBV30 and TRBJ2-5; 12 bases align to TRBD2. Germline CDR1 GTSNPN, CDR2 SVGIG (reference sequence). The CDR3 has 14 amino acids. The V segment lost 6 bases and the J segment 4 bases; nucleotides outside the gene matches: 6. In nucleotides, the CDR3 is TGTGCCTGTACCTCGACTAGCGGGGGAGAGACCCAGTACTTC. Its translation is CACTSTSGGETQYF.

The chain has TRBV30 and TRBJ2-2; 10 bases fit TRBD2. Losses at the gene ends were 8 bases for V and 0 bases for J; bases not matched to a gene: 3. This CDR3 has 14 residues. CDR1 and CDR2 (germline): GTSNPN, SVGIG (reference sequence). CDR3 amino acids: CAAGLASNTGELFF. The CDR3 bases are TGTGCCGCGGGACTAGCGTCGAACACCGGGGAGCTGTTTTTT.

This chain uses TRBV4-3 with TRBJ2-7, with a tentative D call TRBD2 (5 bases). V was clipped by 1 base and J by 7 bases, with 14 bases between them. The V gene's germline CDR1 is LGHNA and CDR2 YSLEER. The CDR3 sequence is 14 residues long. Here the CDR3 DNA reads TGCGCCAGCAGCCAAGGTGAGGGTTTTGGAGAGCAGTACTTC. Protein sequence: CASSQGEGFGEQYF.

This clone was recorded once. The gene calls are TRBV30 and TRBJ1-1; D is possibly TRBD1 (6 bases). V gave up 3 bases and J gave up 0 bases, with 14 bases separating them. Germline V gene lookup returns CDR1 GTSNPN and CDR2 SVGIG (reference sequence). The CDR3 loop spans 15 amino acids. The CDR3 region is CAWSTFGTLNTEAFF. CDR3 DNA sequence: TGTGCCTGGAGCACCTTTGGGACATTGAACACTGAAGCTTTCTTT.

The rearrangement links TRBV19 to TRBJ2-7; a possible D gene is TRBD1 (6 bases). Trimming removed 5 bases at V and 6 bases at J, with 14 bases between. The CDR3 has 13 residues. In germline, CDR1 is LNHDA, CDR2 SQIVND (reference sequence). DNA for the CDR3: TGTGCCAGTAGTGACAGGACCTTTGGCGAGCAGTACTTC. This translates into CASSDRTFGEQYF. The full variable domain, rest sourced from reference TRBV19 and TRBJ2-7, is DGGITQSPKYLFRKEGQNVTLSCEQNLNHDAMYWYRQDPGQGLRLIYYSQIVNDFQKGDIAEGYSVSREKKESFPLTVTSAQKNPTAFYLCASSDRTFGEQYFGPGTRLTVT.